Listed here are 10 T cell receptor beta chains from one sample, sequenced in a study of blood T cell repertoires in COVID-19. The repertoire was sequenced with immunoSEQ multiplex PCR; TCRdb's copy has only in-frame clones and lacks some. Of about 150,000 clones listed, about 86% were seen once; the top ten hold about 7.3%. The specimen was PBMCs or T cells enriched from blood (not recorded which). The receptors were sampled from a man aged 45-65 years who had recovered from COVID-19.

The chain has TRBV7-9 and TRBJ1-1, with D perhaps TRBD1 (5 bases). CDR3 length equals 14 residues. The germline gives CDR1 SEHNR, CDR2 FQNEAQ (reference sequence). Trimming removed 0 bases from V and 5 bases from J, with 10 bases in between. The CDR3 DNA follows: TGTGCCAGCAGCTTAGCATCAGGGCTGACTGAAGCTTTCTTT. This encodes CASSLASGLTEAFF.

This clone occurred once. CDR3 amino acids: CAISEGQGANTGELFF. The CDR3 nucleotides read TGTGCCATCAGTGAGGGACAGGGGGCCAACACCGGGGAGCTGTTTTTT. The rearrangement links TRBV10-3 to TRBJ2-2, with 11 bases that match TRBD1. The CDR3 extends over 16 amino acids. Losses at the gene ends were 2 bases for V and 2 bases for J; bases not matched to a gene: 1. The germline gives CDR1 ENHRY, CDR2 SYGVKD.

The rearrangement links TRBV19 to TRBJ1-2; D uncertain. Germline V lookup: CDR1 LNHDA, CDR2 SQIVND (reference sequence). The V end lost 3 bases, the J end lost 7 bases, and 21 bases lay between the germline ends. The CDR3 extends over 16 amino acids. The CDR3, as DNA: TGTGCCAGTAGTATCACACACGGAAAAACCGACTTTGGCTACACCTTC. As protein: CASSITHGKTDFGYTF. The variable domain in full, with the rest retrieved from reference TRBV19 and TRBJ1-2, is DGGITQSPKYLFRKEGQNVTLSCEQNLNHDAMYWYRQDPGQGLRLIYYSQIVNDFQKGDIAEGYSVSREKKESFPLTVTSAQKNPTAFYLCASSITHGKTDFGYTFGSGTRLTVV.

The V gene is TRBV20-1, the J gene TRBJ2-5, with D maybe TRBD2 (5 bases). In germline, CDR1 is DFQATT, CDR2 SNEGSKA (reference sequence). V lost 3 bases to trimming and J lost 3 bases, with 11 bases between them. The CDR3 spans 13 residues. The CDR3 DNA is TGCAGTGCTAGTACGACCGGGAAAGAGACCCAGTACTTC. It translates to CSASTTGKETQYF.

This sequence joins TRBV10-2 and TRBJ2-3, with TRBD1 matching 7 bases. V shed 3 bases, J shed 4 bases, and the junction held 10 bases outside the gene matches. Germline loops: CDR1 WSHSY, CDR2 SAAADI. The CDR3 length is 16 residues. The CDR3 loop is CASSDWGTGVPDTQYF. CDR3 sequence (DNA): TGCGCCAGCAGTGATTGGGGAACAGGGGTCCCAGATACGCAGTATTTT.

This rearrangement joins TRBV10-3 to TRBJ2-3; D gene ambiguous. V lost 8 bases and J lost 0, with 12 bases in between. Germline V gene data show CDR1 as ENHRY and CDR2 as SYGVKD. This CDR3 is 14 amino acids long. In DNA form, the CDR3 reads TGTGCCATCGCCCATGGCCGCAGCACAGATACGCAGTATTTT. Its protein is CAIAHGRSTDTQYF.

The gene calls are TRBV5-5 and TRBJ2-1, with 11 nucleotides matching TRBD2. Germline V gene lookup returns CDR1 SGHKS and CDR2 YYEKEE (reference sequence). This CDR3 region has 15 residues. V gave up 4 bases and J gave up 3 bases; unmatched junction bases: 3. The CDR3 spells CASSLAGGLYNEQFF. DNA of the CDR3: TGTGCCAGCAGCCTAGCGGGGGGACTCTACAATGAGCAGTTCTTC.

A few counts support this clone. The V gene is TRBV7-3, the J gene TRBJ1-6; 8 bases map to TRBD1. The V gene end was trimmed by 4 bases and the J gene end by 10 bases; junction bases not matched to a gene: 6. This CDR3 contains 14 residues. The germline CDR1 and CDR2 sequences are SGHTA and FQGTGA. CDR3 sequence (DNA): TGTGCCAGCAGCTATTCAGGGGGCTGGTCACCCCTCCACTTT. This translates into CASSYSGGWSPLHF.

In its sample, this clone was seen once. The genes are TRBV11-2 and TRBJ2-1; 9 bases map to TRBD2. The V gene's germline CDR1 is SGHAT and CDR2 FQNNGV. Unmatched junction bases numbered 10, after V lost 5 bases and J lost 8 bases. The CDR3 totals 15 residues. CDR3 nucleotide sequence: TGTGCCAGCAGCAGATCTAGCGGGGCTAAGGATGAGCAGTTCTTC. Residues: CASSRSSGAKDEQFF. The variable domain in full, with the rest retrieved from reference TRBV11-2 and TRBJ2-1, is EAGVAQSPRYKIIEKRQSVAFWCNPISGHATLYWYQQILGQGPKLLIQFQNNGVVDDSQLPKDRFSAERLKGVDSTLKIQPAKLEDSAVYLCASSRSSGAKDEQFFGPGTRLTVL.

The V and J genes are TRBV7-8 and TRBJ2-3; D perhaps matches TRBD2 (5 bases). The CDR3 runs to 17 residues. Trimming removed 0 bases at V and 1 base at J, with 14 bases between. CDR1 and CDR2 (germline): SGHVS, FQNEAQ. CDR3 residues: CASSLAQRLARTDTQYF. CDR3 sequence (DNA): TGTGCCAGCAGCTTAGCCCAGCGGCTAGCCCGCACAGATACGCAGTATTTT.